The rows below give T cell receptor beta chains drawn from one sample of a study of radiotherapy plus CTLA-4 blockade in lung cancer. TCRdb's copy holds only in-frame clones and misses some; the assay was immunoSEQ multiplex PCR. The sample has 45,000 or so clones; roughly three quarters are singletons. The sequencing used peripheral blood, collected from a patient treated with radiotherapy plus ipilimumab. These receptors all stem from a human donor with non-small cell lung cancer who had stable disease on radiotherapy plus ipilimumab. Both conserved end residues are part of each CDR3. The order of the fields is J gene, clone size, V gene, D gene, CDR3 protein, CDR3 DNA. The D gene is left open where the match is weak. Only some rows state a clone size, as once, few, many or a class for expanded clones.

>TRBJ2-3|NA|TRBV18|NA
CASSPPAGSTDTQYF
TGTGCCAGCTCACCACCTGCTGGTAGCACAGATACGCAGTATTTT
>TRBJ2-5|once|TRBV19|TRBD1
CASSPGTGVLQETQYF
TGTGCCAGTAGTCCCGGGACAGGGGTCTTGCAAGAGACCCAGTACTTC
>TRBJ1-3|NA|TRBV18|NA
CAGIQAASGNTIYF
TGTGCCGGCATCCAGGCCGCCTCTGGAAACACCATATATTTT
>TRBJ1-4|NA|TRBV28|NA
CASMKGSTNEKLFF
TGTGCCAGCATGAAGGGATCAACTAATGAAAAACTGTTTTTT
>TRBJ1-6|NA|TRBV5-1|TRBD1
CASSLPGDNRGRNSPLHF
TGCGCCAGCAGCTTGCCTGGGGATAACAGGGGGCGTAATTCACCCCTCCACTTT
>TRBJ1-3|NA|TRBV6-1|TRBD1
CASRDRDRFRNTIYF
TGTGCCAGCAGGGATCGGGACAGATTCCGAAACACCATATATTTT
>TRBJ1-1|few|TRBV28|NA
CASSFTVSGSLERTEAFF
TGTGCCAGCAGTTTTACTGTTTCAGGGTCCCTTGAGAGGACTGAAGCTTTCTTT
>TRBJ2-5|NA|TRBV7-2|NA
CASSSNGLRQETQYF
TGTGCCAGCAGCTCAAACGGGTTGCGGCAAGAGACCCAGTACTTC
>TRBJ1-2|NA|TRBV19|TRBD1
CASSPRGDGYTF
TGTGCCAGTAGTCCCAGGGGGGATGGCTACACCTTC
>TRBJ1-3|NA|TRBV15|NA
CATSRDQGSGNTIYF
TGTGCCACCAGCAGAGATCAGGGCTCTGGAAACACCATATATTTT
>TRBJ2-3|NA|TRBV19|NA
CASSLSLGSTDTQYF
TGTGCCAGTAGTTTGTCGTTGGGTAGCACAGATACGCAGTATTTT
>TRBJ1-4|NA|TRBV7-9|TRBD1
CASSLEGGLLFF
TGTGCCAGCAGCTTAGAAGGGGGCTTACTGTTTTTT
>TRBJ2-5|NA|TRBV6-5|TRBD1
CASSLLTGGGSQYF
TGTGCCAGCAGTCTACTTACAGGGGGCGGGTCCCAGTACTTC
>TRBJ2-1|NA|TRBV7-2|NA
CASSLEAGAYNEQFF
TGTGCCAGCAGCTTAGAGGCGGGGGCATACAATGAGCAGTTCTTC
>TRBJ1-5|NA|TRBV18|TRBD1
CASSGTGPSNQPQHF
TGTGCCAGCTCCGGGACAGGTCCGAGCAATCAGCCCCAGCATTTT
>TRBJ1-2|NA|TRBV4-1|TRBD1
CASSHAMRDRGLFYGYTF
TGCGCCAGCAGCCACGCAATGAGGGACAGGGGACTCTTCTATGGCTACACCTTC
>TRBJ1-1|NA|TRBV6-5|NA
CASSELEGRSEAFF
TGTGCCAGCAGTGAGCTGGAGGGAAGGTCTGAAGCTTTCTTT
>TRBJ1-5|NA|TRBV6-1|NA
CASSEVGGSNQPQHF
TGTGCCAGCAGTGAAGTAGGGGGTAGCAATCAGCCCCAGCATTTT
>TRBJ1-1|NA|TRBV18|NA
CASSPPGGGSLRTEAFF
TGTGCCAGCTCACCCCCCGGGGGCGGGTCTCTCCGCACTGAAGCTTTCTTT
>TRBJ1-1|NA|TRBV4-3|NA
CASSQDRTRSAEAFF
TGCGCCAGCAGCCAAGATAGGACCCGCAGCGCTGAAGCTTTCTTT
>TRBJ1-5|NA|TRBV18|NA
CASSPPGMGNQPQHF
TGTGCCAGCTCACCACCGGGTATGGGCAATCAGCCCCAGCATTTT
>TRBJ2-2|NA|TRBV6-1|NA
CASSETSYAGELFF
TGTGCCAGCAGTGAAACCTCCTATGCCGGGGAGCTGTTTTTT
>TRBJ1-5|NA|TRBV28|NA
CASRKGESGQPQHF
TGTGCCAGCAGAAAAGGGGAGTCAGGACAGCCCCAGCATTTT
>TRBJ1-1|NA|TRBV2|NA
CASSGRVNTEAFF
TGTGCCAGCAGCGGCAGAGTGAACACTGAAGCTTTCTTT
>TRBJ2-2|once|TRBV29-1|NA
CSVGRTTNTGELFF
TGCAGCGTTGGAAGGACGACGAACACCGGGGAGCTGTTTTTT
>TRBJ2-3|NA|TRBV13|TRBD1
CASSPGRGPTNTQYF
TGTGCCAGCAGCCCCGGAAGGGGGCCGACGAATACGCAGTATTTT
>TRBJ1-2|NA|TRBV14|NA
CASSPTGSSLYTF
TGTGCCAGCAGCCCCACGGGGAGCAGCCTCTACACCTTC
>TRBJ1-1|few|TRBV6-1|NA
CASRARGRGAEAFF
TGTGCCAGCCGGGCTAGGGGGAGGGGGGCTGAAGCTTTCTTT
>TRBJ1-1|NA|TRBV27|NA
CASTKYGGQLNTEAFF
TGTGCCAGCACTAAGTATGGGGGGCAGCTGAACACTGAAGCTTTCTTT
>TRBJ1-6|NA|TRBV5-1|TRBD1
CASSSTGTGDSPLHF
TGCGCCAGCAGCTCCACCGGGACAGGGGATTCACCCCTCCACTTT
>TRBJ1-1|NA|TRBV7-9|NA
CASSSSTKGMNTEAFF
TGTGCCAGCAGCTCCTCGACCAAGGGAATGAACACTGAAGCTTTCTTT
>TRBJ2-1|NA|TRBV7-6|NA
CASSFGDWYNEQFF
TGTGCCAGCAGCTTCGGGGACTGGTACAATGAGCAGTTCTTC
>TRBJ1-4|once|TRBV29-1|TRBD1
CSVGEQGATNEKLFF
TGCAGCGTTGGGGAACAGGGGGCAACTAATGAAAAACTGTTTTTT
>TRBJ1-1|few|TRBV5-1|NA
CASRLSPGQQNTEAFF
TGCGCCAGTAGACTGAGCCCGGGACAACAGAACACTGAAGCTTTCTTT
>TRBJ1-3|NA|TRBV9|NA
CASSPLGSGNTIYF
TGTGCCAGCAGCCCGCTCGGTTCTGGAAACACCATATATTTT
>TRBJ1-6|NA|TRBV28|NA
CASSPAKQDPLSYNSPLHF
TGTGCCAGCAGTCCTGCAAAACAGGATCCTCTCTCCTATAATTCACCCCTCCACTTT
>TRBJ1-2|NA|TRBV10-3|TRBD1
CAIRRTGGHGYTF
TGTGCCATCAGGAGGACAGGGGGACATGGCTACACCTTC
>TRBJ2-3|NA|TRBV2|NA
CASSEEFREQYF
TGTGCCAGCAGTGAAGAGTTCCGGGAGCAGTATTTT
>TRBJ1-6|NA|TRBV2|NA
CASRRDVGGSPLHF
TGTGCCAGCAGGAGAGACGTCGGAGGCTCACCCCTCCACTTT
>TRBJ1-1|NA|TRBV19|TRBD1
CASTLAQGVGAFF
TGTGCCAGTACCCTCGCACAGGGGGTGGGAGCTTTCTTT
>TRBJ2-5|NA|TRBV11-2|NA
CASSLGLRPEGETQYF
TGTGCCAGCAGCTTAGGCCTCAGACCGGAGGGGGAGACCCAGTACTTC
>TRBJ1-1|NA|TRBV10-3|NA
CAINTGLNTEAFF
TGTGCCATCAACACGGGGTTGAACACTGAAGCTTTCTTT
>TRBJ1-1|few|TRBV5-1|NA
CASSLASGSAKRAEAFF
TGCGCCAGCAGCTTGGCTTCGGGGTCGGCTAAAAGGGCTGAAGCTTTCTTT
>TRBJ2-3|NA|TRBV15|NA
CATSRVGTQYF
TGTGCCACCAGCAGGGTTGGAACGCAGTATTTT
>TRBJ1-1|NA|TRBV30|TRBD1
CAWRTGGTEAFF
TGTGCCTGGAGAACAGGGGGGACTGAAGCTTTCTTT
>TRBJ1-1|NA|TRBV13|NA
CASSYGGRTEAFF
TGTGCCAGCAGCTATGGGGGCCGGACTGAAGCTTTCTTT
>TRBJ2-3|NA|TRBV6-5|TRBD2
CASSYWVSGAQYF
TGTGCCAGCAGCTACTGGGTTAGCGGGGCGCAGTATTTT
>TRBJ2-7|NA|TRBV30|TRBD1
CAWNLGQGVQYEQYF
TGTGCCTGGAACCTCGGACAGGGGGTACAGTACGAGCAGTACTTC